These T cell receptor beta chains were read from a single sample in a study of blood T cell repertoires in COVID-19. The method was immunoSEQ multiplex PCR; TCRdb's version includes in-frame clones alone and lacks a portion of them. The data hold some 170,000 clones, with around 85% observed a single time. Sequencing was performed on peripheral blood. These receptors all stem from an older woman with acute or convalescent COVID-19. Each CDR3 is given with its conserved first and last residue. The D gene is left open where the match is weak. Some rows have no size entry. The others give once, few or many, or a class for an expanded clone.

size,J,V,D,DNA,CDR3
.,TRBJ2-3,TRBV30,.,TGTGCCTGGAGTGTGGGACTGGGGGATACGCAGTATTTT,CAWSVGLGDTQYF
once,TRBJ1-2,TRBV30,.,TGTGCCTGGAGTGGGAGGAACGAGGGCTACACCTTC,CAWSGRNEGYTF
.,TRBJ1-1,TRBV5-1,TRBD1,TGCGCCAGCAGCGAGGACAGGGAAGCTTTCTTT,CASSEDREAFF
.,TRBJ2-1,TRBV4-2,TRBD2,TGTGCCAGCAGCCCCATCAAGCGGGAGCAGCAGTTCTTC,CASSPIKREQQFF
.,TRBJ1-2,TRBV5-1,TRBD1,TGCGCCAGCAGCTTAGACCGGGACAGCGGTGGCTACACCTTC,CASSLDRDSGGYTF
.,TRBJ1-2,TRBV19,.,TGTGCCAGTAGGCCCAGATTGGGCAGTCCCTATGGCTACACCTTC,CASRPRLGSPYGYTF
.,TRBJ1-1,TRBV19,TRBD1,TGTGCCAGTAGTCCCAGGGGGCGGAACACTGAAGCTTTCTTT,CASSPRGRNTEAFF
once,TRBJ2-2,TRBV28,TRBD1,TGTGCCAGCAGTTCGGGACAGGGGGCAGGGACCGGGGAGCTGTTTTTT,CASSSGQGAGTGELFF
few,TRBJ1-3,TRBV30,.,TGTGCCTGCATGGCTGCCAGGGACTCTGGAAACACCATATATTTT,CACMAARDSGNTIYF
.,TRBJ1-1,TRBV3-1/TRBV3-2,.,TGTGCCAGCAGCCAGGAAGGGTATGACAGTAACCGTGGGTGGGATTTGAACACTGAAGCTTTCTTT,CASSQEGYDSNRGWDLNTEAFF
.,TRBJ2-3,TRBV6-5,.,TGTGCCAGCAGGGACTCTAACACAGATACGCAGTATTTT,CASRDSNTDTQYF
.,TRBJ1-2,TRBV5-1,.,TGCGCCAGCAGCCCCGCAGACAAGACCCATGGCTACACCTTC,CASSPADKTHGYTF
.,TRBJ2-5,TRBV14,TRBD2,TGTGCCAGCAGCCGACTAGCGGATCAAGAGACCCAGTACTTC,CASSRLADQETQYF
.,TRBJ2-1,TRBV5-8,TRBD2,TGTGCCAGCAGCTTAACGGGGCTAGCGGGAGGGCCTGACAATGAGCAGTTCTTC,CASSLTGLAGGPDNEQFF
.,TRBJ2-1,TRBV19,TRBD2,TGTGCCAGTAGTAGATCGACTAGCGCCGTCGGGGAGCAGTTCTTC,CASSRSTSAVGEQFF
.,TRBJ1-5,TRBV2,.,TGTGCCAGCAGTGAGGGCTATAGCAATCAGCCCCAGCATTTT,CASSEGYSNQPQHF
.,TRBJ2-2,TRBV9,TRBD1,TGTGCCAGCAGCGTTCAAAGGGGGCACGGGGAGCTGTTTTTT,CASSVQRGHGELFF
.,TRBJ1-6,TRBV19,TRBD1,TGTGCCAGTAGTCCACAGGGGGGGGGTGTTAATTCACCCCTCCACTTT,CASSPQGGGVNSPLHF
.,TRBJ1-2,TRBV5-1,.,TGCGCCAGCAAAACAGGCGAAGTAGGAGGCTACACCTTC,CASKTGEVGGYTF
.,TRBJ2-7,TRBV3-1/TRBV3-2,TRBD2,TGTGCCAGCAGCCAAGATATTTGGGAGGGCCTGGGGCAGTACTTC,CASSQDIWEGLGQYF
once,TRBJ2-7,TRBV28,TRBD2,TGTGCCAGCAGTGTACCGGGAGCGGGGGGTTACGAGCAGTACTTC,CASSVPGAGGYEQYF
.,TRBJ2-1,TRBV11-2,TRBD2,TGTGCCAGCAGCTTCCTAGCGGATCCCTACAATGAGCAGTTCTTC,CASSFLADPYNEQFF
.,TRBJ2-5,TRBV18,.,TGTGCCAGCTCACCACGGGGGAGGGAGACCCAGTACTTC,CASSPRGRETQYF
.,TRBJ1-5,TRBV5-1,TRBD1,TGCGCCAGCAGCGACGGGACAGGAGCTCAGCCCCAGCATTTT,CASSDGTGAQPQHF
.,TRBJ2-3,TRBV30,TRBD2,TGTGCCTGGAGCAGGCTAGCGGGGAGCACAGATACGCAGTATTTT,CAWSRLAGSTDTQYF
.,TRBJ2-1,TRBV19,.,TGTGCCAGTAGTTCCCTCCCCCGGGAGCAGTTCTTC,CASSSLPREQFF
once,TRBJ2-7,TRBV5-1,TRBD2,TGCGCCAGCAGGTCTAGCGGGAGGGGGTCCTACGAGCAGTACTTC,CASRSSGRGSYEQYF
few,TRBJ2-1,TRBV5-4,TRBD2,TGTGCCAGCAGCTTGGAGGCGGGAGGGCCCAATGAGCAGTTCTTC,CASSLEAGGPNEQFF
.,TRBJ1-1,TRBV27,TRBD1,TGTGCCAGCAGTCGAAATTTTTGGACAGGGGGCGCAGCTGAAGCTTTCTTT,CASSRNFWTGGAAEAFF
few,TRBJ2-1,TRBV10-3,TRBD2,TGTGCCATCAGTGATGCTCCAGGGACTAGCGGGAGGGCCGTTGAGCAGTTCTTC,CAISDAPGTSGRAVEQFF
.,TRBJ1-2,TRBV28,.,TGTGCCAGCAGCCCATGGCGGGACCCCTTCAACTATGGCTACACCTTC,CASSPWRDPFNYGYTF
.,TRBJ1-1,TRBV7-9,TRBD1,TGTGCCAGCAGCCTCAGGGGGGACACTGAAGCTTTCTTT,CASSLRGDTEAFF
.,TRBJ2-3,TRBV12-3/TRBV12-4,.,TGTGCCAGCAGTTTCATCCGCACAGATACGCAGTATTTT,CASSFIRTDTQYF
.,TRBJ1-4,TRBV7-2,.,TGTGCCAGCAGCTTGGCGGGACGAAGACTGTTTTTT,CASSLAGRRLFF
.,TRBJ2-1,TRBV20-1,TRBD2,TGCAGTGCTAGTAGGAGACTAGCGGGAGGGCCCCACAATGAGCAGTTCTTC,CSASRRLAGGPHNEQFF
.,TRBJ1-3,TRBV12-3/TRBV12-4,.,TGTGCCAGCAGAACCGGCTCTGGAAACACCATATATTTT,CASRTGSGNTIYF
.,TRBJ1-1,TRBV19,.,TGTGCCAGTAGGACAGGGAACACTGAAGCTTTCTTT,CASRTGNTEAFF
.,TRBJ2-3,TRBV9,.,TGTGCCAGCAGCGTAGGCGGGTTCTCAGATACGCAGTATTTT,CASSVGGFSDTQYF
once,TRBJ1-6,TRBV30,.,TGTGCCTGGGCCGGACAGTCCGGTTCACCCCTCCACTTT,CAWAGQSGSPLHF
once,TRBJ1-1,TRBV5-1,TRBD1,TGCGCCAGCAGCCCTGACAGGGTATTCCCTGAAGCTTTCTTT,CASSPDRVFPEAFF
once,TRBJ1-2,TRBV6-1,.,TGTGCCAGCAGTGACGGACAGCCTAACTATGGCTACACCTTC,CASSDGQPNYGYTF
.,TRBJ2-2,TRBV5-1,.,TGCGCCAGCAGCAGGGGAAAATCAACCGGGGAGCTGTTTTTT,CASSRGKSTGELFF
.,TRBJ1-1,TRBV3-1/TRBV3-2,TRBD1,TGTGCCAGCAGCCAAGTCGGACAGGCCACTGAAGCTTTCTTT,CASSQVGQATEAFF
.,TRBJ2-1,TRBV24-1,TRBD2,TGTGCCACCAGTGACCGGGGTGCGGGAGGGCCTGGGTTAAATGAGCAGTTCTTC,CATSDRGAGGPGLNEQFF
.,TRBJ1-1,TRBV30,.,TGTGCCTGGACTACTCACGACACTGAAGCTTTCTTT,CAWTTHDTEAFF
.,TRBJ1-5,TRBV15,TRBD1,TGTGCCACCAGCGCAGGACAGGGAAGCAATCAGCCCCAGCATTTT,CATSAGQGSNQPQHF
.,TRBJ1-3,TRBV25-1,TRBD1,TGTGCCACTCGGGACAGTTACTCTGGAAACACCATATATTTT,CATRDSYSGNTIYF
once,TRBJ1-4,TRBV30,.,TGTGCCTGGAGTCCTCCAAACGGGGCTAATGAAAAACTGTTTTTT,CAWSPPNGANEKLFF
.,TRBJ1-5,TRBV2,TRBD1,TGTGCCAGCACCCCGACAGGGATGTCAAGAGTAGCCCAGCATTTT,CASTPTGMSRVAQHF
few,TRBJ2-5,TRBV5-6,TRBD2,TGTGCCAGCAGGTCGGGACTAGTTGGATGGGAGACCCAGTACTTC,CASRSGLVGWETQYF